This TCR beta chain stems from a study of blood T cell repertoires in COVID-19 (dated by TCRdb to 2020 to 2022). Looking at the study overall: The collaborator samples originated in the United States, Italy and Spain and spanned the acute and convalescent phases of COVID-19. Where available, HLA class I and class II types were taken from metadata supplied by the sample provider and were not determined by assay-based typing. Deeply sampled blood TCRbeta repertoires from subjects exposed to, actively infected with, or recovered from COVID-19 were included in the dataset. A freely available public database, intended as a resource for researchers studying the immune response to SARS-CoV-2, is where the repertoires were released. Nearly every sample came with metadata listing a de-identified subject ID, COVID-19 status, age in years and sex. The samples were drawn from the first 160 participants of the ongoing ImmuneRACE study and from 1,200 or so subjects provided by 6 global collaborators. The material from the prospective study consisted of cDNA or gDNA derived from T cells, B-cell-depleted T cells, or PBMCs. On the study overall, not on this receptor specifically: The quantity of clinical and demographic metadata differed by source and by participant and was supplied without curation.

For this clone: Its antigen target is currently unknown. No base-level quality is on record; no much larger clone is a single base apart.

V and J lose 3 bases and 4 bases, and a span of 17 bases separates them. CDR1 and CDR2 (SGHRS, YFSETQ) derive from the germline V gene. There are 15 amino acids in the CDR3, from cysteine to phenylalanine inclusive. Just the 45-base CDR3 DNA is kept, in frame starting at base 1. Collaborating institutions collected whole blood in K2EDTA tubes following their own protocols. For TCRbeta analysis, collaborator samples were shipped as frozen whole blood, as isolated PBMCs, or as DNA extracted from either sample type. TCRbeta CDR3 regions were amplified from genomic DNA using the immunoSEQ Assay, a bias-controlled multiplex PCR. The source study handled its data this way. The number of nucleated cells in each sample was estimated by amplification of reference gene primers within the assay. Sequence reads were collapsed and filtered to measure the absolute abundance of every unique TCRbeta CDR3 rearrangement. For each sample, productive Simpson clonality was calculated by taking the square root of Simpson's diversity index across productive rearrangements. Held by TCRdb, this immuneACCESS table contains in-frame sequences only and omits some clones. Under half of the omission traces to an unresolved V gene where checked; the cause of the rest is unknown. Clone size and V and J calls were adopted from that table, with D and trimming inferred from the DNA. The sample data list 37,000 or so clones, and about nine tenths of these were observed just once. The ten largest clones represent around 6.1% of the sample.

The V and J segments used are TRBV5-1 and TRBJ2-7, with TRBD1 perhaps the D gene, on 6 matching bases. Material for sequencing was peripheral blood. This receptor was taken from a human donor in a cohort sampled during active COVID-19. CDR3 reads: CASSSGNTGTYEQYF. The DNA sequence reads TGCGCCAGCAGCTCGGGGAATACAGGGACATACGAGCAGTACTTC.